This T cell receptor (beta chain) was sequenced in a study of immune evolution from preneoplasia to lung adenocarcinoma. Method: immunoSEQ multiplex PCR; TCRdb's copy keeps in-frame clones and lacks some. The profile covers several thousand clones, with 75% to 90% appearing a single time and around 3.9% taken by the ten largest. Germline V gene lookup returns CDR1 SGHRS and CDR2 YFSETQ. Trimming removed 4 bases at V and 2 bases at J, with 11 bases between. The CDR3 runs 14 residues. Premalignant or tumor cells were enriched by macro-dissection after pathologic assessment. Sequenced sample: FFPE minimally invasive lung adenocarcinoma tissue. The TCR sequence derives from a donor aged 70 or over with lung adenocarcinoma. V and J are TRBV5-1 and TRBJ2-3; tentatively, D is TRBD2 (6 bases). The CDR3 region is CASSGAGPTDTQYF. CDR3 DNA: TGCGCCAGCAGCGGGGCGGGACCCACAGATACGCAGTATTTT.